Each of the 16 T cell receptor beta chains below was sequenced from the same sample in a study of T-cell reconstitution after alpha-beta-depleted transplantation in children. For TCRbeta, the library was prepared with unique molecular identifiers. TCRdb used MiXCR to reprocess the PCR reads, holding one entry per CDR3 protein. Of 440,000 or so distinct CDR3 sequences in the sample, around 9.9% were seen once. This sample comprised PBMCs from the stem cell graft donor, obtained from the stem cell graft. Every receptor here comes from a human donor who donated a stem cell graft to a child with acute myeloid leukemia.

This clonotype was recorded many times. V gene TRBV5-1 combines with J gene TRBJ2-1, with D perhaps matching TRBD1 (6 bases). V lost 4 bases to trimming and J lost 8 bases, with 10 bases between them. The CDR3 has 12 residues. Germline CDR1 SGHRS, CDR2 YFSETQ. CDR3: CASSQNRDEQFF. As DNA, the CDR3 is TGCGCCAGCAGCCAGAACAGGGATGAGCAGTTCTTC.

J is TRBJ2-6 and V is TRBV12-3 or TRBV12-4, with 7 positions matching TRBD1. The CDR3 runs 16 residues. V lost 4 bases, J lost 0 bases, and 3 bases stayed unmatched. CDR3 protein: CASSSNRGSGANVLTF. CDR3 bases: TGTGCCAGCAGTTCCAACAGGGGCTCTGGGGCCAACGTCCTGACTTTC.

The table lists this clonotype with many counts. This sequence joins TRBV30 and TRBJ2-2, with 10 bases identical to TRBD2. CDR3 length: 15 amino acids. Per the germline V gene, CDR1 is GTSNPN and CDR2 is SVGIG (reference sequence). Trimming removed 5 bases from V and 4 bases from J; junction bases left unmatched: 7. In DNA form, the CDR3 reads TGTGCCTGGCTAGCGGGAGATACGAGCACCGGGGAGCTGTTTTTT. Protein sequence: CAWLAGDTSTGELFF.

This clonotype showed up many times. CDR3 bases: TGCAGTGCTAGCAATCCTAAGAACACCGGGGAGCTGTTTTTT. It specifies CSASNPKNTGELFF. The chain couples TRBV20-1 to TRBJ2-2; D unclear. Germline V gene sequence: CDR1 DFQATT, CDR2 SNEGSKA (reference sequence). The CDR3 length is 14 residues. V lost 3 bases to trimming and J lost 1 base, with 9 bases between them.

This clonotype was counted many times. V is TRBV5-6 and J is TRBJ1-1, with no clear D. CDR1 is SGHDT, CDR2 YYEEEE, per germline. Trimming took off 4 bases at V and 6 bases at J, with 7 bases between the two ends. This CDR3 has 11 amino acids. The CDR3 DNA sequence: TGTGCCAGCAGCGTGGCATCTGAAGCTTTCTTT. It specifies CASSVASEAFF. Full variable domain (missing parts from reference TRBV5-6 and TRBJ1-1): DAGVTQSPTHLIKTRGQQVTLRCSPKSGHDTVSWYQQALGQGPQFIFQYYEEEERQRGNFPDRFSGHQFPNYSSELNVNALLLGDSALYLCASSVASEAFFGQGTRLTVV.

This clonotype was counted ten times or more. V gene TRBV7-6 combines with J gene TRBJ1-4; D is unresolved. CDR3 length equals 14 residues. Deletions cut 7 bases from V and 8 bases from J, with 17 bases between. Germline V gene lookup returns CDR1 SGHVS and CDR2 FNYEAQ. The DNA for the CDR3 is TGTGCCAGCACCAGCGGAGGGTTTGGGGAAAAACTGTTTTTT. Translation gives CASTSGGFGEKLFF. Full variable domain (rest looked up from reference TRBV7-6 and TRBJ1-4): GAGVSQSPRYKVTKRGQDVALRCDPISGHVSLYWYRQALGQGPEFLTYFNYEAQQDKSGLPNDRFSAERPEGSISTLTIQRTEQRDSAMYRCASTSGGFGEKLFFGSGTQLSVL.

The chain links TRBV6-1 to TRBJ2-7, with TRBD2 matching over 10 bases. The J segment lost 5 bases and the V segment lost 2 bases, leaving 3 bases of the junction unmatched. The CDR3 contains 14 residues. Germline lookup yields CDR1 MNHNS and CDR2 SASEGT. CDR3 protein: CASSELAGVDEQYF. The CDR3 nucleotides are TGTGCCAGCAGTGAACTAGCGGGAGTGGACGAGCAGTACTTC.

This clonotype was seen a few times. The chain carries TRBV12-3 or TRBV12-4 and TRBJ2-7; D unclear. The CDR3 is 12 amino acids. The V and J ends lost 3 bases and 6 bases respectively, with 9 bases between them. For the CDR3, the DNA is TGTGCCAGCAGTTTCGTCTTAGGCGAGCAGTACGTC. Protein product: CASSFVLGEQYV.

This rearrangement joins TRBV3-1 to TRBJ1-1; D call uncertain. CDR1 and CDR2 (germline): LGHDT, YNNKEL (reference sequence). Trimming removed 11 bases from V and 1 base from J, with 26 bases in between. The CDR3 has 17 residues. The CDR3 DNA sequence: TGTGCCTTCTGTTTACCAACGTTCGGGCGGAAGAACACTGAAGCTTTCTTT. Translation gives CAFCLPTFGRKNTEAFF.

V usage is TRBV7-2 and J usage is TRBJ2-3; 9 bases fit TRBD2. Germline trimming cut 1 base from V and 5 bases from J; bases unmatched to any gene: 7. In germline, CDR1 is SGHTA, CDR2 FQGNSA. The CDR3 has 16 amino acids. CDR3 region: CASSLEAGGPGDTQYF. DNA for the CDR3: TGTGCCAGCAGCTTAGAGGCGGGGGGGCCGGGAGATACGCAGTATTTT.

This clonotype was seen a few times. This chain joins TRBV5-1 and TRBJ1-1; a possible D gene is TRBD1 (6 bases). Trimming removed 0 bases at V and 5 bases at J, with 14 bases between. The germline V gene has CDR1 SGHRS and CDR2 YFSETQ. The CDR3 sequence is 15 residues long. DNA of the CDR3: TGCGCCAGCAGCTTGGAACCGGGGGCGAATACTGAAGCTTTCTTT. Residues: CASSLEPGANTEAFF.

The chain carries TRBV6-1 and TRBJ2-1, with TRBD2 matching 10 bases. From germline, CDR1 is MNHNS and CDR2 SASEGT. The CDR3 totals 15 residues. V trimming: 6 bases; J trimming: 1 base; junction bases outside the gene matches: 3. Written as DNA, the CDR3 is TGTGCCAGCAGAGAACTAGCGGGGTCCTACAATGAGCAGTTCTTC. Its translation: CASRELAGSYNEQFF.

This chain uses TRBV4-2 with TRBJ2-4, with D unclear. Trimming pared 0 bases from V and 1 base from J, leaving 16 bases between. CDR3 size: 18 residues. CDR1 and CDR2 (germline): LGHNA, YNFKEQ. The CDR3 DNA reads TGTGCCAGCAGCCAAGACCCCCTGGCCGCAGCGGCCAAAAACATTCAGTACTTC. Amino acid sequence: CASSQDPLAAAAKNIQYF.

The chain employs TRBV7-8 and TRBJ2-1; 8 positions match TRBD2. Trimming removed 0 bases from V and 8 bases from J; junction bases left unmatched: 3. The germline V gene has CDR1 SGHVS and CDR2 FQNEAQ. The CDR3 has 14 residues. Here the CDR3 DNA reads TGTGCCAGCAGCTTAGCGGGACTAGGCTATGAGCAGTTCTTC. This encodes CASSLAGLGYEQFF.

This clonotype was detected once. V gene TRBV5-8 combines with J gene TRBJ1-5; D not certain. The CDR3 consists of 15 residues. From germline, CDR1 is SGHTS and CDR2 YDEGEE. V lost 4 bases and J lost 6, with 17 bases in between. The CDR3 DNA follows: TGTGCCAGCAGCGTCGCAGGTGCAAAAGGTCAGCCCCAGCATTTT. This gives the protein CASSVAGAKGQPQHF.

The chain employs TRBV12-3 or TRBV12-4 and TRBJ1-5; possible D gene TRBD1, 5 bases. With 3 bases removed from V and 2 bases from J, the gap between germline ends came to 14 bases. The CDR3 has 16 residues. The CDR3 coding sequence is TGTGCCAGCAGTTTGGAGTGGGGGGACGGCAATCAGCCCCAGCATTTT. Protein: CASSLEWGDGNQPQHF.